These 18 T cell receptor beta chains were sequenced from one sample in a study of beta chain features in type 1 diabetes. Their recognized antigens are unknown. Expressed TCRB transcripts were sequenced because the isolated RNA had all been reverse transcribed beforehand. The protocol was immunoSEQ multiplex PCR, while the TCRdb copy is restricted to in-frame clones and leaves out a portion. Of under 300,000 clones in the sample, roughly 22% are singletons; the top ten hold 0.025% to 0.035%. Study-level findings and limits: Within each of all four CD4+ subsets, Type 1 diabetes patients had TCRB CDR3s that were moderately but significantly shorter.

Sequencing used naive CD4+ T cells from blood. These receptors originate from a woman in her thirties or forties with type 1 diabetes.

The chain joins TRBV5-4 to TRBJ1-4, with D perhaps matching TRBD1 (5 bases). The V gene's germline CDR1 is SGHNT and CDR2 YYREEE (reference sequence). Trimming took 4 bases from V and 0 from J, leaving 10 bases between them. The CDR3 consists of 15 residues. The CDR3 loop reads CASSPGGATNEKLFF. The CDR3 nucleotides are TGTGCCAGCAGCCCCGGGGGTGCAACTAATGAAAAACTGTTTTTT.

This chain connects TRBV18 to TRBJ1-1, with 11 nucleotides matching TRBD1. The CDR3 consists of 18 residues. Germline trimming cut 3 bases from V and 0 bases from J; bases unmatched to any gene: 9. CDR1 is KGHSH and CDR2 is LQKENI in the germline V gene. CDR3 in amino acids: CASSPQDRGLLVNTEAFF. In DNA, the CDR3 is TGTGCCAGCTCACCTCAGGACAGGGGGCTTCTCGTGAACACTGAAGCTTTCTTT.

Points on this clone: This same CDR3 is encoded by further DNA sequences in the sample. The chain employs TRBV18 and TRBJ2-7, with 7 nucleotides matching TRBD2. The V gene's germline CDR1 is KGHSH and CDR2 LQKENI. The CDR3 runs 14 residues. Trimming removed 3 bases from V and 0 bases from J; junction bases left unmatched: 2. The CDR3 sequence is CASSPLADSYEQYF. The CDR3 DNA follows: TGTGCCAGCTCACCCCTAGCGGACTCCTACGAGCAGTACTTC.

The chain has TRBV30 and TRBJ1-2; 7 bases map to TRBD1. Germline loops: CDR1 GTSNPN, CDR2 SVGIG (reference sequence). V dropped 3 bases and J dropped 4; count of bases not matched to a gene: 20. The CDR3 length is 18 residues. CDR3 residues: CAWRNLLGDSLFTYGYTF. The CDR3 region has the DNA TGTGCCTGGAGAAATCTTTTGGGGGACAGCCTGTTCACCTATGGCTACACCTTC. Based on the CDR3 plus reference TRBV30 and TRBJ1-2, the full variable domain is SQTIHQWPATLVQPVGSPLSLECTVEGTSNPNLYWYRQAAGRGLQLLFYSVGIGQISSEVPQNLSASRPQDRQFILSSKKLLLSDSGFYLCAWRNLLGDSLFTYGYTFGSGTRLTVV.

The rearrangement links TRBV2 to TRBJ1-5; D unclear. CDR1 SNHLY and CDR2 FYNNEI come from the germline V gene. This CDR3 contains 14 residues. V lost 0 bases and J 2 bases, leaving 5 bases between the germline ends. In DNA, the CDR3 is TGTGCCAGCAGTGAAGCAACAGGCAATCAGCCCCAGCATTTT. As protein: CASSEATGNQPQHF.

A few counts support this clone. The chain carries TRBV7-3 and TRBJ2-3, with TRBD1 identical over 8 bases. Trimming at V came to 2 bases and at J to 0 bases, leaving 1 base not matched to a gene. Looked up from germline, CDR1 is SGHTA and CDR2 is FQGTGA. This CDR3 comprises 15 residues. CDR3 sequence (DNA): TGTGCCAGCAGCTTACAGGGGGCTAGCACAGATACGCAGTATTTT. Translating gives CASSLQGASTDTQYF.

This clone turned up a few times. The gene calls are TRBV19 and TRBJ2-3; 8 bases line up with TRBD2. Looked up from germline, CDR1 is LNHDA and CDR2 is SQIVND (reference sequence). The CDR3 spans 14 residues. Trimming took 4 bases from V and 8 from J; bases not matched to a gene: 8. The CDR3 region has the DNA TGTGCCAGTAGTACACTAGCGGATGGAGGTACGCAGTATTTT. This encodes CASSTLADGGTQYF.

Regarding this clone: Mismatch with germline at one junction end may stem from a read error. The chain has TRBV4-1 and TRBJ1-2; TRBD1 aligns across 7 bases. CDR1 and CDR2 from the germline V gene are MGHRA and YSYEKL. The CDR3 runs 15 residues. CDR3 residues: CASSPEDRSVYGYTF. CDR3 DNA: TGTGCCAGCAGCCCAGAGGACAGGTCTGTCTATGGCTACACCTTC.

This chain connects TRBV4-2 to TRBJ2-2; possible D gene TRBD2, 6 bases. This CDR3 comprises 16 residues. Germline-derived CDR1 and CDR2 are LGHNA and YNFKEQ. Trimming left V 4 bases short and J 0 bases short, with 12 bases between. CDR3 amino acids: CASSLGLHPNTGELFF. The CDR3 nucleotides are TGTGCCAGCAGCCTCGGACTACATCCGAACACCGGGGAGCTGTTTTTT.

This chain links TRBV30 with TRBJ1-5; no clear D. Germline V gene sequence: CDR1 GTSNPN, CDR2 SVGIG (reference sequence). The V end lost 2 bases, the J end lost 5 bases, and 4 bases lay between the germline ends. CDR3 length equals 11 residues. This chain's CDR3 is CAWSLDQPQHF. CDR3 nucleotides: TGTGCCTGGAGTCTTGATCAGCCCCAGCATTTT. The full variable domain, its missing parts supplied by reference TRBV30 and TRBJ1-5, is SQTIHQWPATLVQPVGSPLSLECTVEGTSNPNLYWYRQAAGRGLQLLFYSVGIGQISSEVPQNLSASRPQDRQFILSSKKLLLSDSGFYLCAWSLDQPQHFGDGTRLSIL.

V usage is TRBV7-3 and J usage is TRBJ2-1; no clear D. The CDR3 contains 15 residues. V was pared by 2 bases and J by 4 bases, with 12 bases between. Germline V gene data show CDR1 as SGHTA and CDR2 as FQGTGA. The CDR3 DNA sequence: TGTGCCAGCAGCTTAGCAGCGCTGAATTACAATGAGCAGTTCTTC. It encodes CASSLAALNYNEQFF.

This chain links TRBV19 with TRBJ2-7; 10 bases fit TRBD2. CDR1 is LNHDA and CDR2 is SQIVND in the germline V gene (reference sequence). With V trimmed by 0 bases and J by 2 bases, 1 base remained unmatched. The CDR3 runs 15 residues. CDR3 nucleotides: TGTGCCAGTAGTATAGAAGCGGGAGGGGCCTACGAGCAGTACTTC. This gives the protein CASSIEAGGAYEQYF. Variable domain in full (rest from reference TRBV19 and TRBJ2-7): DGGITQSPKYLFRKEGQNVTLSCEQNLNHDAMYWYRQDPGQGLRLIYYSQIVNDFQKGDIAEGYSVSREKKESFPLTVTSAQKNPTAFYLCASSIEAGGAYEQYFGPGTRLTVT.

V usage is TRBV30 and J usage is TRBJ2-7; 9 nucleotides agree with TRBD1. J gave up 2 bases and V 0 bases, and 17 bases lay outside the gene matches. This CDR3 spans 19 amino acids. Germline V gene sequence: CDR1 GTSNPN, CDR2 SVGIG (reference sequence). The CDR3 region is CAWSVPDRGGGRGPYEQYF. For the CDR3, the DNA is TGTGCCTGGAGTGTACCGGACAGGGGAGGGGGAAGGGGACCCTACGAGCAGTACTTC.

The rearrangement uses TRBV7-9 and TRBJ2-7; D is unresolved. The CDR3 is 13 residues long. Deletions cut 2 bases from V and 3 bases from J, with 8 bases between. Germline V gene sequence: CDR1 SEHNR, CDR2 FQNEAQ (reference sequence). The CDR3 DNA follows: TGTGCCAGCAGCTTAAGACTGCTCTACGAGCAGTACTTC. Translation gives CASSLRLLYEQYF.

The gene calls are TRBV5-1 and TRBJ2-5, with 7 bases lining up with TRBD1. V shed 3 bases and J 3 bases; nucleotides not matched to a gene: 8. CDR3 length: 15 residues. Germline CDR1 reads SGHRS; CDR2 reads YFSETQ. CDR3 sequence (DNA): TGCGCCAGCAGCTCCTTCGCTGGGACAGAAGAGACCCAGTACTTC. This codes for CASSSFAGTEETQYF.

This clone was detected only a few times. The chain couples TRBV30 to TRBJ2-1; a possible D gene is TRBD1 (5 bases). Between the trimmed V and J ends, which lost 1 base and 5 bases, there was a span of 9 bases. The germline V gene has CDR1 GTSNPN and CDR2 SVGIG (reference sequence). The CDR3 is 13 amino acids. The CDR3 DNA is TGTGCCTGGAGTGCGACAGCAGACAATGAGCAGTTCTTC. Protein product: CAWSATADNEQFF.

The V gene is TRBV11-1, the J gene TRBJ1-5, with D perhaps TRBD1 (6 bases). This CDR3 is built from 13 residues. Germline V gene lookup returns CDR1 SGHAT and CDR2 FQDESV (reference sequence). Trimming took off 4 bases at V and 4 bases at J, with 8 bases between the two ends. CDR3 bases: TGTGCCAGCAGCTCGACAGGTAATCAGCCCCAGCATTTT. This codes for CASSSTGNQPQHF. Filled out from reference TRBV11-1 and TRBJ1-5, the complete variable domain reads EAEVAQSPRYKITEKSQAVAFWCDPISGHATLYWYRQILGQGPELLVQFQDESVVDDSQLPKDRFSAERLKGVDSTLKIQPAELGDSAMYLCASSSTGNQPQHFGDGTRLSIL.

The chain has TRBV10-3 and TRBJ1-5; TRBD1 matches at 7 bases. The germline V gene has CDR1 ENHRY and CDR2 SYGVKD. J lost 3 bases, V lost 5 bases, and 4 bases had no gene match. This CDR3 has 14 residues. CDR3 amino acids: CAISSGQINQPQHF. CDR3 DNA sequence: TGTGCCATCAGTTCGGGACAGATCAATCAGCCCCAGCATTTT.